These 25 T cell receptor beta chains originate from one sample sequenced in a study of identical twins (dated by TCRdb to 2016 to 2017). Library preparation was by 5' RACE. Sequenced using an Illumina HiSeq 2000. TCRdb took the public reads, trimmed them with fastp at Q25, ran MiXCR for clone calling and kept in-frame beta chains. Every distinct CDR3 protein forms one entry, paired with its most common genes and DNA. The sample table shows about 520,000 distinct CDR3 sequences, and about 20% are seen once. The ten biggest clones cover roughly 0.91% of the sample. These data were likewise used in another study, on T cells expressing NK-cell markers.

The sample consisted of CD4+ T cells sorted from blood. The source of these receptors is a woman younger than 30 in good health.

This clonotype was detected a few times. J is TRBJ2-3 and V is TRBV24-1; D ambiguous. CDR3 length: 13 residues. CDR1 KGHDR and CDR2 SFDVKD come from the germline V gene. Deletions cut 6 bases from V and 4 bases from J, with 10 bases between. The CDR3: CATSNSLSDTQYF. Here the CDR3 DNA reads TGTGCCACCAGTAACTCCTTGTCAGATACGCAGTATTTT.

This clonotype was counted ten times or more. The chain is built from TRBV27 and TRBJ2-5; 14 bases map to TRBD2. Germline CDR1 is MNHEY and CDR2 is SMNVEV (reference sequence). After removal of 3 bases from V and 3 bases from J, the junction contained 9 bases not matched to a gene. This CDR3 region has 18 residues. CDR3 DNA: TGTGCCAGCAGTTTCATCGGACTAGCGGGGGGTCGAGAAGAGACCCAGTACTTC. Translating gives CASSFIGLAGGREETQYF.

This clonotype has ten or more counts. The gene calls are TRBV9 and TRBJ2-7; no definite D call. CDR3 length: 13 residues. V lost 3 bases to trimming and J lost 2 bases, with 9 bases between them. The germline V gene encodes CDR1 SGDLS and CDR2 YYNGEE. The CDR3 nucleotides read TGTGCCAGCAGCGAGGGCTCGGCCTACGAGCAGTACTTC. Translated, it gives CASSEGSAYEQYF.

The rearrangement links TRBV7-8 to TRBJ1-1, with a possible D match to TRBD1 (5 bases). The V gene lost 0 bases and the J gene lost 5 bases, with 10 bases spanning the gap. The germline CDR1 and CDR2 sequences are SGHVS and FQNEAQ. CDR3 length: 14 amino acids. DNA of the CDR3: TGTGCCAGCAGCTTAGCTAGGGGAACGACTGAAGCTTTCTTT. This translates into CASSLARGTTEAFF. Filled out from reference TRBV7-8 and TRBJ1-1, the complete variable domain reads GAGVSQSPRYKVAKRGQDVALRCDPISGHVSLFWYQQALGQGPEFLTYFQNEAQLDKSGLPSDRFFAERPEGSVSTLKIQRTQQEDSAVYLCASSLARGTTEAFFGQGTRLTVV.

CDR3 in amino acids: CAIGTSGVSYEQYF. Written as DNA, the CDR3 is TGTGCCATTGGGACTAGCGGGGTGTCCTACGAGCAGTACTTC. The chain joins TRBV6-1 to TRBJ2-7, with 13 nucleotides matching TRBD2. Germline V lookup: CDR1 MNHNS, CDR2 SASEGT. Trimming at V came to 10 bases and at J to 1 base, leaving 4 bases not matched to a gene. The CDR3 runs 14 residues.

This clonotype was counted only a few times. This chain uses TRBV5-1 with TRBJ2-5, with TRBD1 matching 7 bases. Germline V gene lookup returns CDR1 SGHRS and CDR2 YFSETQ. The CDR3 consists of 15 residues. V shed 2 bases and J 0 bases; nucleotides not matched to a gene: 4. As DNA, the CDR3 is TGCGCCAGCAGCTTTTACGGGACAGACCAAGAGACCCAGTACTTC. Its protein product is CASSFYGTDQETQYF.

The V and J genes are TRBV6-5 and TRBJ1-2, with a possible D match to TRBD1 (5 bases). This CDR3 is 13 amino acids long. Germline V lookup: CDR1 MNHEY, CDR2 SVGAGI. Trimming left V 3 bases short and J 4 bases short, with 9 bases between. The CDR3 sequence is CASSYRQGYGYTF. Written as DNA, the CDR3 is TGTGCCAGCAGTTATCGGCAGGGCTATGGCTACACCTTC.

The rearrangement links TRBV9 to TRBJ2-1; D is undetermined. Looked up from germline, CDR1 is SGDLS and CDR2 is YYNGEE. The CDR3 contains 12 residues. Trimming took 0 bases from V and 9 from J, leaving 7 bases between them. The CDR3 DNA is TGTGCCAGCAGCGTAGGCTTCGGTGAGCAGTTCTTC. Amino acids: CASSVGFGEQFF.

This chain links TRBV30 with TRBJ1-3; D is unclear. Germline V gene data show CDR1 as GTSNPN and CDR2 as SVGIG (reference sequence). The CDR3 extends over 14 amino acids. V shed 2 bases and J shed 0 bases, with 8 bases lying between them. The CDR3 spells CAWSLVYSGNTIYF. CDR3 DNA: TGTGCCTGGAGTCTCGTTTACTCTGGAAACACCATATATTTT.

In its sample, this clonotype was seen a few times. CDR3 protein: CASTTRGTGGQTQYF. The CDR3 coding sequence is TGTGCCAGCACCACAAGGGGGACAGGGGGACAGACCCAGTACTTC. This chain joins TRBV7-2 and TRBJ2-5; 11 nucleotides match TRBD1. CDR3 length equals 15 residues. Germline-derived CDR1 and CDR2 are SGHTA and FQGNSA. The junction had 10 bases not matched to a gene; V was cut back by 7 bases and J by 6 bases.

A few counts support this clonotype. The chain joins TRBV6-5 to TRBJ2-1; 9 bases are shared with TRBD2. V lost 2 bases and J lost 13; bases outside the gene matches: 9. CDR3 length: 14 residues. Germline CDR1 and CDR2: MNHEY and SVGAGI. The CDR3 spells CASSYPGSGGPQFF. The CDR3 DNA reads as TGTGCCAGCAGTTACCCGGGTAGCGGGGGCCCTCAGTTCTTC.

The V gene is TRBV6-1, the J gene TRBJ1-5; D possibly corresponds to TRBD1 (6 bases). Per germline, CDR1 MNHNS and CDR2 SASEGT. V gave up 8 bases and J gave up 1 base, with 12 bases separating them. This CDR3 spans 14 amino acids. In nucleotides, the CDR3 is TGTGCCAGCCGAATGGGACACAGCAATCAGCCCCAGCATTTT. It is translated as CASRMGHSNQPQHF.

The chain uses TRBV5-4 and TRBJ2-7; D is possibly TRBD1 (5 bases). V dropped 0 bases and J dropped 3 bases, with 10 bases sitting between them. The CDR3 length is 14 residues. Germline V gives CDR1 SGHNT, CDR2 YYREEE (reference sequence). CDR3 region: CASSLDRSNYEQYF. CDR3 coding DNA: TGTGCCAGCAGCTTGGACAGGAGTAACTACGAGCAGTACTTC.

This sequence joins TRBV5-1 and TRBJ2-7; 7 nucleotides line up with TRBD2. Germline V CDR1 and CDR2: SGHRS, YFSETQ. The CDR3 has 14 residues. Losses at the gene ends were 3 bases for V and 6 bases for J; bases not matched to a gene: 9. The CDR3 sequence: CASSYGRDYLEQYF. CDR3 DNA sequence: TGCGCCAGCAGCTATGGGAGGGACTATCTCGAGCAGTACTTC.

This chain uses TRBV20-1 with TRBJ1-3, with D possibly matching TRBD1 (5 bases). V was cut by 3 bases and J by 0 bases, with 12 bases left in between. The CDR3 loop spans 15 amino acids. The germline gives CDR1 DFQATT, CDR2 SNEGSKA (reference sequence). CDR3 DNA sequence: TGCAGTGCTAGCCGAGGGGCTCTCTCTGGAAACACCATATATTTT. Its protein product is CSASRGALSGNTIYF.

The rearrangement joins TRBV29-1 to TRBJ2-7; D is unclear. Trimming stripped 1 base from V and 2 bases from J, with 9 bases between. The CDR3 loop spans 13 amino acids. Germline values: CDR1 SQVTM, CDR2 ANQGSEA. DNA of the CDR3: TGCAGCGTTGAAGGGATCAAAACCTACGAGCAGTACTTC. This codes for CSVEGIKTYEQYF.

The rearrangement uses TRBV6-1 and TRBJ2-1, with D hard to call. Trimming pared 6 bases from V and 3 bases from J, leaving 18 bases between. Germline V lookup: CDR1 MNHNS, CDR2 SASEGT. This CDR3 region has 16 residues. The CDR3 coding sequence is TGTGCCAGCAGCCCCGTTATCGTTTTCCTCTACAATGAGCAGTTCTTC. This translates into CASSPVIVFLYNEQFF.

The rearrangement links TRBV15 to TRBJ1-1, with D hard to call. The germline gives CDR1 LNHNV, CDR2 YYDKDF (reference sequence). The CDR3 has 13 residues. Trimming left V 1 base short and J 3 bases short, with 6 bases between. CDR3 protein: CATSRVVYTEAFF. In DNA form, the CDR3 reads TGTGCCACCAGCAGAGTGGTGTACACTGAAGCTTTCTTT.

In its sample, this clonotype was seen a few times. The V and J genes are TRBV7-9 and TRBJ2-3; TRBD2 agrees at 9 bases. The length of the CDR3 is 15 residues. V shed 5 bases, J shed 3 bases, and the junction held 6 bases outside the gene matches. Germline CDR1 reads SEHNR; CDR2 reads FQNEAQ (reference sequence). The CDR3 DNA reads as TGTGCCAGCAGCCCCTGGCGGGGGGGGACAGATACGCAGTATTTT. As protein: CASSPWRGGTDTQYF.

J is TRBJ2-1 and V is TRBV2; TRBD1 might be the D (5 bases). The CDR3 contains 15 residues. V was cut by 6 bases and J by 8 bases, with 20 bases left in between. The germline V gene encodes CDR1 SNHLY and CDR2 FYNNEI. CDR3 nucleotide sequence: TGTGCCAGCAGAGACCGCAGGGTCCAGAGCTATGAGCAGTTCTTC. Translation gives CASRDRRVQSYEQFF.

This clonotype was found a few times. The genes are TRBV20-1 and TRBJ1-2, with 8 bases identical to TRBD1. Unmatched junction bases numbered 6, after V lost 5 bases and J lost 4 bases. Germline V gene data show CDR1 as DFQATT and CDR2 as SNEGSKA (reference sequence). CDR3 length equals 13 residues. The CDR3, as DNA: TGCAGTGCTCCCCGGACAGGGACCTATGGCTACACCTTC. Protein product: CSAPRTGTYGYTF.

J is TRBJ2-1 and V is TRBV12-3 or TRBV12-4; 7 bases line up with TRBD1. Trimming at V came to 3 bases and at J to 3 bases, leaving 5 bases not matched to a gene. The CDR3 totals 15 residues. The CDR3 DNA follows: TGTGCCAGCAGTTTCTCGGGACAGCTCTACAATGAGCAGTTCTTC. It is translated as CASSFSGQLYNEQFF.

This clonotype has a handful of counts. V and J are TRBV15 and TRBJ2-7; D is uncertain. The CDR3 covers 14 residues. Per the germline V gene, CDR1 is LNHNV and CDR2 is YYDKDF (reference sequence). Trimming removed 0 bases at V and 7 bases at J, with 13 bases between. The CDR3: CATSRDQTPREQYF. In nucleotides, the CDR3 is TGTGCCACCAGCAGAGATCAAACGCCTCGGGAGCAGTACTTC. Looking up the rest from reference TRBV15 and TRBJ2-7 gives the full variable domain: DAMVIQNPRYQVTQFGKPVTLSCSQTLNHNVMYWYQQKSSQAPKLLFHYYDKDFNNEADTPDNFQSRRPNTSFCFLDIRSPGLGDTAMYLCATSRDQTPREQYFGPGTRLTVT.

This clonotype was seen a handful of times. This CDR3 reads CASTKGTGGREAFF. DNA of the CDR3: TGTGCCAGCACCAAAGGGACAGGGGGCAGGGAAGCTTTCTTT. The rearrangement links TRBV12-3 or TRBV12-4 to TRBJ1-1; 12 positions match TRBD1. Trimming cost V 7 bases and J 8 bases; bases outside gene matches: 8. CDR3 length: 14 residues.

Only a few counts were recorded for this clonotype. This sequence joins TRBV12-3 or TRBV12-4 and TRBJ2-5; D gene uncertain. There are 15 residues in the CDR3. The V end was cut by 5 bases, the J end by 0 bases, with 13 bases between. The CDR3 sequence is CASSMLRMYQETQYF. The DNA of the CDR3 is TGTGCCAGCAGTATGTTGAGGATGTACCAAGAGACCCAGTACTTC.